Sequencing of this TCR beta chain was carried out in a study of blood T cell repertoires in COVID-19. At the level of the study: Acute-phase and convalescent COVID-19 samples originated in the United States, Italy and Spain. Sources were T cells, B-cell-depleted T cells, or PBMCs; the material itself was cDNA or gDNA.

The trim removed 0 bases at V and 10 bases at J, leaving 13 bases unmatched. Germline V CDR1 and CDR2: SGHNT, YYREEE (reference sequence). This CDR3 comprises 18 residues. In the study's own analysis: Amplification of reference gene primers provided the estimated nucleated cell counts. TCRdb's copy holds only in-frame clones and misses some; the assay was immunoSEQ multiplex PCR. V and J calls and clone size are copied from that table; D and trimming were computed from the DNA. The sample yields 110,000 to 150,000 clones, 80% to 85% seen once. The V and J genes are TRBV5-4 and TRBJ2-1, with 13 positions matching TRBD2. The material sequenced was peripheral blood. The clonotype comes from a human donor in a cohort sampled during active COVID-19. The CDR3 DNA reads TGTGCCAGCAGCTTGGACGGGACTAGCGGGATCCCGCGGGGGGAGCAGTTCTTC. It encodes CASSLDGTSGIPRGEQFF.